These 25 T cell receptor beta chains originate from one sample sequenced in a study of cytomegalovirus exposure and HLA in healthy donors. 13 Jbeta primers and 60 Vbeta primers were used for the PCR. The table came from immunoSEQ multiplex PCR; TCRdb's copy has only in-frame clones and leaves some out. Seen here are some 120,000 clones, about three quarters observed once, and the top ten hold around 2.1%. Sample: PBMCs. Receptors originate from a man between 50 and 59 years old in good health and CMV-seronegative.

This chain connects TRBV6-1 to TRBJ1-2; D call uncertain. The CDR3 spans 13 residues. The germline V and J ends were trimmed by 5 bases and 5 bases, with 12 bases remaining between them. Germline V gives CDR1 MNHNS, CDR2 SASEGT. CDR3 amino acids: CASSQREGYGYTF. The CDR3 DNA reads TGTGCCAGCAGTCAAAGGGAGGGATATGGCTACACCTTC.

The chain links TRBV7-2 to TRBJ1-4; TRBD1 might be the D (6 bases). The ends were cut back, 6 bases at V and 3 bases at J, with 14 bases in the middle. CDR1 is SGHTA, CDR2 FQGNSA, per germline. CDR3 size: 15 residues. The CDR3 protein is CASRPSRTANEKLFF. CDR3 nucleotide sequence: TGTGCCAGCAGGCCATCCCGGACAGCTAATGAAAAACTGTTTTTT. Using reference TRBV7-2 and TRBJ1-4 for the parts outside the CDR3, the full variable domain is GAGVSQSPSNKVTEKGKDVELRCDPISGHTALYWYRQSLGQGLEFLIYFQGNSAPDKSGLPSDRFSAERTGGSVSTLTIQRTQQEDSAVYLCASRPSRTANEKLFFGSGTQLSVL.

The J gene is TRBJ2-1, the V gene TRBV25-1; D gene unclear. The V gene lost 1 base and the J gene lost 10 bases, with 11 bases spanning the gap. The CDR3 has 13 residues. Germline V gene lookup returns CDR1 MGHDK and CDR2 SYGVNS. CDR3 protein: CASSEWSLREQFF. In nucleotides, the CDR3 is TGTGCCAGCAGTGAATGGTCCCTCAGAGAGCAGTTCTTC. Looking up the rest from reference TRBV25-1 and TRBJ2-1 gives the full variable domain: EADIYQTPRYLVIGTGKKITLECSQTMGHDKMYWYQQDPGMELHLIHYSYGVNSTEKGDLSSESTVSRIRTEHFPLTLESARPSHTSQYLCASSEWSLREQFFGPGTRLTVL.

The chain carries TRBV18 and TRBJ1-2; no firm D call. Germline V gene data show CDR1 as KGHSH and CDR2 as LQKENI. This CDR3 has 15 amino acids. Deletions cut 6 bases from V and 4 bases from J, with 18 bases between. CDR3 protein: CASSSGLSPIYGYTF. The CDR3 nucleotides read TGTGCCAGCTCTTCTGGACTGTCGCCCATCTATGGCTACACCTTC.

This chain uses TRBV7-2 with TRBJ1-3; D gene ambiguous. The V end was cut by 4 bases, the J end by 0 bases, with 13 bases between. CDR3 size: 16 residues. Germline CDR1 is SGHTA and CDR2 is FQGNSA. CDR3 region: CASSYDPPSSGNTIYF. The CDR3 nucleotides read TGTGCCAGCAGCTACGACCCTCCTAGCTCTGGAAACACCATATATTTT.

The genes are TRBV15 and TRBJ2-3; the D is unclear. V lost 0 bases to trimming and J lost 5 bases, with 6 bases between them. The CDR3 sequence is 13 residues long. Germline assignment: CDR1 LNHNV and CDR2 YYDKDF (reference sequence). The CDR3 sequence is CATSRDLVDTQYF. The CDR3 DNA sequence: TGTGCCACCAGCAGAGATCTAGTAGATACGCAGTATTTT.

CDR3 sequence: CASSFGSTNEKLFF. CDR3 bases: TGCGCCAGCAGCTTCGGGTCAACTAATGAAAAACTGTTTTTT. This chain links TRBV5-1 with TRBJ1-4; D ambiguous. Trimming removed 2 bases from V and 0 bases from J, with 5 bases in between. This CDR3 region has 14 residues. The germline gives CDR1 SGHRS, CDR2 YFSETQ.

This sequence joins TRBV13 and TRBJ2-2; 7 bases are shared with TRBD2. V lost 5 bases, J lost 4 bases, and 19 bases stayed unmatched. This CDR3 is 19 amino acids long. Germline CDR1 PRHDT, CDR2 FYEKMQ (reference sequence). The CDR3 DNA is TGTGCCAGCAGCCCCCCTGCTCTTCTCGGGGGGAGCAGCACCGGGGAGCTGTTTTTT. It is translated as CASSPPALLGGSSTGELFF. Full variable domain (remainder filled in from reference TRBV13 and TRBJ2-2): AAGVIQSPRHLIKEKRETATLKCYPIPRHDTVYWYQQGPGQDPQFLISFYEKMQSDKGSIPDRFSAQQFSDYHSELNMSSLELGDSALYFCASSPPALLGGSSTGELFFGEGSRLTVL.

The rearrangement links TRBV19 to TRBJ2-3; TRBD1 matches at 9 bases. Germline assignment: CDR1 LNHDA and CDR2 SQIVND (reference sequence). The CDR3 totals 15 residues. The J segment lost 4 bases and the V segment lost 5 bases, leaving 7 bases of the junction unmatched. CDR3 in amino acids: CASSDLGQGPDTQYF. The CDR3 DNA sequence: TGTGCCAGTAGTGATTTGGGACAGGGCCCAGATACGCAGTATTTT. Full variable domain (rest looked up from reference TRBV19 and TRBJ2-3): DGGITQSPKYLFRKEGQNVTLSCEQNLNHDAMYWYRQDPGQGLRLIYYSQIVNDFQKGDIAEGYSVSREKKESFPLTVTSAQKNPTAFYLCASSDLGQGPDTQYFGPGTRLTVL.

The V gene is TRBV7-9, the J gene TRBJ2-2; possible D gene TRBD2, 6 bases. With 6 bases removed from V and 0 bases from J, the gap between germline ends came to 14 bases. Germline V gene lookup returns CDR1 SEHNR and CDR2 FQNEAQ (reference sequence). The CDR3 extends over 16 amino acids. CDR3 sequence reads: CASRRGVFANTGELFF. CDR3 DNA: TGTGCCAGCAGGCGGGGCGTGTTTGCGAACACCGGGGAGCTGTTTTTT.

The CDR3 region has the DNA TGCGCCAGCAGCCCCGGGACTAGCGCTTACAATGAGCAGTTCTTC. It translates to CASSPGTSAYNEQFF. The V call is TRBV5-1, the J call TRBJ2-1; TRBD2 aligns across 10 bases. V trimming: 4 bases; J trimming: 4 bases; junction bases outside the gene matches: 5. The CDR3 spans 15 residues. The germline V gene has CDR1 SGHRS and CDR2 YFSETQ.

The chain links TRBV25-1 to TRBJ2-1, with D possibly matching TRBD2 (5 bases). CDR1 and CDR2 from the germline V gene are MGHDK and SYGVNS. The CDR3 extends over 14 amino acids. V dropped 3 bases and J dropped 6 bases, with 12 bases sitting between them. The CDR3 coding sequence is TGTGCCAGCAGTGACCGGTCGGGATCCAATGAGCAGTTCTTC. It encodes CASSDRSGSNEQFF. The full variable domain, rest sourced from reference TRBV25-1 and TRBJ2-1, is EADIYQTPRYLVIGTGKKITLECSQTMGHDKMYWYQQDPGMELHLIHYSYGVNSTEKGDLSSESTVSRIRTEHFPLTLESARPSHTSQYLCASSDRSGSNEQFFGPGTRLTVL.

This clone occurred a few times. The genes are TRBV5-6 and TRBJ1-2, with D tentatively TRBD1 (6 bases). The CDR3 sequence is 14 residues long. V was cut by 4 bases and J by 4 bases, with 14 bases left in between. From germline, CDR1 is SGHDT and CDR2 YYEEEE. This chain's CDR3 is CASSPQGGSYGYTF. The CDR3 DNA follows: TGTGCCAGCAGCCCACAAGGGGGAAGCTATGGCTACACCTTC. Together with reference TRBV5-6 and TRBJ1-2, the CDR3 gives the full variable domain: DAGVTQSPTHLIKTRGQQVTLRCSPKSGHDTVSWYQQALGQGPQFIFQYYEEEERQRGNFPDRFSGHQFPNYSSELNVNALLLGDSALYLCASSPQGGSYGYTFGSGTRLTVV.

This clone was seen just once. This sequence joins TRBV7-6 and TRBJ2-2; 12 bases line up with TRBD1. The germline gives CDR1 SGHVS, CDR2 FNYEAQ. The J segment lost 7 bases and the V segment lost 1 base, leaving 7 bases of the junction unmatched. This CDR3 has 17 amino acids. The CDR3, as DNA: TGTGCCAGCAGCTTAGAAGTGGGACAGGGGGCTTTCGGGGAGCTGTTTTTT. It specifies CASSLEVGQGAFGELFF.

The V gene is TRBV4-1, the J gene TRBJ1-2; D perhaps matches TRBD1 (6 bases). Between the trimmed V and J ends, which lost 1 base and 4 bases, there was a span of 22 bases. The CDR3 covers 18 residues. Germline V gene data show CDR1 as MGHRA and CDR2 as YSYEKL. The CDR3 coding sequence is TGCGCCAGCAGCCAAGGGTCCGGACAGTACTCACGGTGCTATGGCTACACCTTC. This translates into CASSQGSGQYSRCYGYTF.

The chain employs TRBV7-9 and TRBJ2-3; TRBD1 agrees at 7 bases. The CDR3 sequence is 15 residues long. The V gene's germline CDR1 is SEHNR and CDR2 FQNEAQ (reference sequence). After removal of 5 bases from V and 1 base from J, the junction contained 6 bases not matched to a gene. The CDR3 nucleotides are TGTGCCAGCAGCCTCAGGGGGTTAGGCACAGATACGCAGTATTTT. This translates into CASSLRGLGTDTQYF. Filled out from reference TRBV7-9 and TRBJ2-3, the complete variable domain reads DTGVSQNPRHKITKRGQNVTFRCDPISEHNRLYWYRQTLGQGPEFLTYFQNEAQLEKSRLLSDRFSAERPKGSFSTLEIQRTEQGDSAMYLCASSLRGLGTDTQYFGPGTRLTVL.

The chain uses TRBV5-1 and TRBJ1-2; D might be TRBD1 (5 bases). The CDR3 runs to 14 residues. V was trimmed by 0 bases and J by 4 bases, leaving 10 bases between them. The germline V gene has CDR1 SGHRS and CDR2 YFSETQ. In DNA, the CDR3 is TGCGCCAGCAGCTTGGGGGGGGTTGCCTATGGCTACACCTTC. Its protein is CASSLGGVAYGYTF.

This clone has a single count. The V call is TRBV28, the J call TRBJ2-3, with D unresolved. Germline CDR1 is MDHEN and CDR2 is SYDVKM. The CDR3 runs 14 residues. The germline V and J ends were trimmed by 4 bases and 0 bases, with 8 bases remaining between them. The CDR3, as DNA: TGTGCCAGCAGTTCCGCAGTTAGCACAGATACGCAGTATTTT. Encoded protein: CASSSAVSTDTQYF.

A word on this clone: One junction end does not reproduce the germline sequence, and a read error may be involved. V and J are TRBV7-9 and TRBJ1-2, with a weak D call TRBD1 (5 bases). Looked up from germline, CDR1 is SEHNR and CDR2 is FQNEAQ (reference sequence). The length of the CDR3 is 13 residues. CDR3 nucleotides: TGTTCCAGCAGCTCTGACAGTTTCTATGGCTACACCTTC. This sequence encodes CSSSSDSFYGYTF.

CDR3 DNA sequence: TGCGCCAGCAGCTTGGCCGAAGTGAGGGGGGGGGCTAGTGGAAATGAGCAGTTCTTC. Amino acid sequence: CASSLAEVRGGASGNEQFF. The V and J genes are TRBV5-1 and TRBJ2-1; possibly TRBD2 for D (7 bases). Deletions cut 0 bases from V and 7 bases from J, with 26 bases between. CDR1 is SGHRS, CDR2 YFSETQ, per germline. The length of the CDR3 is 19 residues. The variable domain in full, completed from reference TRBV5-1 and TRBJ2-1, reads KAGVTQTPRYLIKTRGQQVTLSCSPISGHRSVSWYQQTPGQGLQFLFEYFSETQRNKGNFPGRFSGRQFSNSRSEMNVSTLELGDSALYLCASSLAEVRGGASGNEQFFGPGTRLTVL.

The chain recombines TRBV10-2 with TRBJ2-2; D call uncertain. Germline lookup yields CDR1 WSHSY and CDR2 SAAADI. The CDR3 totals 13 residues. The V gene lost 8 bases and the J gene lost 6 bases, with 13 bases spanning the gap. The CDR3 reads CASQSSWAGELFF. The DNA of the CDR3 is TGCGCCAGCCAATCTAGTTGGGCCGGGGAGCTGTTTTTT.

The chain recombines TRBV7-9 with TRBJ2-1; TRBD2 matches at 13 bases. J was trimmed by 0 bases and V by 5 bases; bases with no gene match: 7. This CDR3 is built from 18 residues. Per the germline V gene, CDR1 is SEHNR and CDR2 is FQNEAQ (reference sequence). CDR3 in DNA: TGTGCCAGCAGCCTCGGGACTAGCGGGGTCTACTCCTACAATGAGCAGTTCTTC. Translating it yields CASSLGTSGVYSYNEQFF. Looking up the rest from reference TRBV7-9 and TRBJ2-1 gives the full variable domain: DTGVSQNPRHKITKRGQNVTFRCDPISEHNRLYWYRQTLGQGPEFLTYFQNEAQLEKSRLLSDRFSAERPKGSFSTLEIQRTEQGDSAMYLCASSLGTSGVYSYNEQFFGPGTRLTVL.

This chain connects TRBV28 to TRBJ1-2, with 7 bases matching TRBD1. CDR1 and CDR2 (germline): MDHEN, SYDVKM. V lost 5 bases and J lost 5; bases outside the gene matches: 5. The CDR3 spans 13 residues. Here the CDR3 reads CASSPGQEYGYTF. In DNA, the CDR3 is TGTGCCAGCAGTCCCGGACAGGAGTATGGCTACACCTTC.

V and J are TRBV4-1 and TRBJ1-2; TRBD1 matches 8 bases. Unmatched junction bases numbered 6, after V lost 3 bases and J lost 3 bases. This CDR3 comprises 15 residues. Looked up from germline, CDR1 is MGHRA and CDR2 is YSYEKL. CDR3 DNA sequence: TGCGCCAGCAGCCAGGGTCCGACAGGGGACTATGGCTACACCTTC. Translating gives CASSQGPTGDYGYTF.

V usage is TRBV5-4 and J usage is TRBJ2-1, with 13 bases aligning to TRBD2. This CDR3 is 15 amino acids long. The trim removed 4 bases at V and 5 bases at J, leaving 3 bases unmatched. CDR1 and CDR2 from the germline V gene are SGHNT and YYREEE (reference sequence). CDR3 nucleotide sequence: TGTGCCAGCAGCACTGGGACTAGCGGGAACAATGAGCAGTTCTTC. Amino acids: CASSTGTSGNNEQFF.